These T cell receptor beta chains were read from a single sample in a study of blood T cell repertoires in COVID-19. Profiling relied on immunoSEQ multiplex PCR, and the TCRdb table lists in-frame clones only, not all of them. The sample shows 95,000 or so clones, more than 80% of them seen only once. Sequencing used peripheral blood. The receptors derive from a man older than 75 with COVID-19, enrolled during active disease. The CDR3 runs from the conserved cysteine through the conserved F or W. D genes are given only for firm matches. Where a row states a size, it is once, few, many or the class of an expanded clone; other rows omit it.

CDR3 DNA: TGCGCCAGCAGCAAAGACAGGGTTGAGACCCAGTACTTC
CDR3 protein: CASSKDRVETQYF
V gene: TRBV5-1
D gene: TRBD1
clone size: -
J gene: TRBJ2-5

CDR3 DNA: TGCGCCAGCAGTGAATCGGGGAGGACTGAAGCTTTCTTT
CDR3 protein: CASSESGRTEAFF
V gene: TRBV10-1
D gene: -
clone size: -
J gene: TRBJ1-1

CDR3 DNA: TGTGCCTGGAGCCTGGGAGGTACTGGAAACACCATATATTTT
CDR3 protein: CAWSLGGTGNTIYF
V gene: TRBV30
D gene: -
clone size: -
J gene: TRBJ1-3

CDR3 DNA: TGTGCCAGCAGCTTAGGACTCGGGACAGGGGGCTCTGGAAACACCATATATTTT
CDR3 protein: CASSLGLGTGGSGNTIYF
V gene: TRBV7-2
D gene: TRBD1
clone size: -
J gene: TRBJ1-3

CDR3 DNA: TGCGCCAGCAGCTTCGACCGGGGGGGAAACACCGGGGAGCTGTTTTTT
CDR3 protein: CASSFDRGGNTGELFF
V gene: TRBV5-1
D gene: TRBD2
clone size: -
J gene: TRBJ2-2

CDR3 DNA: TGTGCCAGCAGTCGCGGGGGAGGGAGCACAGATACGCAGTATTTT
CDR3 protein: CASSRGGGSTDTQYF
V gene: TRBV13
D gene: TRBD2
clone size: -
J gene: TRBJ2-3

CDR3 DNA: TGTGCCACCAGTGATCCCGGGACTAGCGGGAGTCTGAATGAGCAGTTCTTC
CDR3 protein: CATSDPGTSGSLNEQFF
V gene: TRBV24-1
D gene: TRBD2
clone size: -
J gene: TRBJ2-1

CDR3 DNA: TGTGCCAGCAGCAGAAGGGGGGACAGGGACTACACCGGGGAGCTGTTTTTT
CDR3 protein: CASSRRGDRDYTGELFF
V gene: TRBV21-1
D gene: -
clone size: -
J gene: TRBJ2-2

CDR3 DNA: TGCGCCAGCAGCTTGGCGGGGGTTAGCACAGATACGCAGTATTTT
CDR3 protein: CASSLAGVSTDTQYF
V gene: TRBV5-1
D gene: -
clone size: -
J gene: TRBJ2-3

CDR3 DNA: TGTGCCAGCAGTTTAGAAGAGTTTTTTGGAGGGGCCGAATTCGAGGGCAATGAGCAGTTCTTC
CDR3 protein: CASSLEEFFGGAEFEGNEQFF
V gene: TRBV28
D gene: -
clone size: -
J gene: TRBJ2-1

CDR3 DNA: TGTGCCAGCAGCCTCCCGGGAACAAACACTGAAGCTTTCTTT
CDR3 protein: CASSLPGTNTEAFF
V gene: TRBV3-1/TRBV3-2
D gene: -
clone size: -
J gene: TRBJ1-1

CDR3 DNA: TGTGCCAGCAGCCCAGGGGACAGGGGAGCAGATACGCAGTATTTT
CDR3 protein: CASSPGDRGADTQYF
V gene: TRBV11-3
D gene: TRBD1
clone size: -
J gene: TRBJ2-3

CDR3 DNA: TGTGCCAGCAGCCCCCCGTCCGTCTACGAGCAGTACTTC
CDR3 protein: CASSPPSVYEQYF
V gene: TRBV28
D gene: -
clone size: -
J gene: TRBJ2-7

CDR3 DNA: TGTGCCAGCCGACCGGGACAGGGAGGGTTGGGGGGCCATGAAAAACTGTTTTTT
CDR3 protein: CASRPGQGGLGGHEKLFF
V gene: TRBV19
D gene: TRBD1
clone size: once
J gene: TRBJ1-4

CDR3 DNA: TGTGCCAGCAGTTTACACGGACTTTCTTATTCACCCCTCCACTTT
CDR3 protein: CASSLHGLSYSPLHF
V gene: TRBV27
D gene: -
clone size: -
J gene: TRBJ1-6

CDR3 DNA: TGCAGCGTAGCCGGGGGTGGGGGAACTAACACTGAAGCTTTCTTT
CDR3 protein: CSVAGGGGTNTEAFF
V gene: TRBV29-1
D gene: -
clone size: -
J gene: TRBJ1-1

CDR3 DNA: TGTGCCATCAGTGAGCTGGCAGGGGGCGGCGAGCAGTACTTC
CDR3 protein: CAISELAGGGEQYF
V gene: TRBV10-3
D gene: TRBD1
clone size: -
J gene: TRBJ2-7

CDR3 DNA: TGTGCCAGCGGAGACTACAGGGGGCATCAGCCCCAGCATTTT
CDR3 protein: CASGDYRGHQPQHF
V gene: TRBV28
D gene: TRBD1
clone size: -
J gene: TRBJ1-5

CDR3 DNA: TGTGCCAGCAGCTTAGGGATAGACAGTCCTTATAGCAATCAGCCCCAGCATTTT
CDR3 protein: CASSLGIDSPYSNQPQHF
V gene: TRBV7-9
D gene: -
clone size: -
J gene: TRBJ1-5

CDR3 DNA: TGTGCCAGCAGCTTAGAAGGCTTTAAAGTCAATCCTCGGGGCACAGATACGCAGTATTTT
CDR3 protein: CASSLEGFKVNPRGTDTQYF
V gene: TRBV11-3
D gene: -
clone size: -
J gene: TRBJ2-3

CDR3 DNA: TGCGCCAGCAGTAAAGGGACAGGGAGGTCGTGGGGCACTGAAGCTTTCTTT
CDR3 protein: CASSKGTGRSWGTEAFF
V gene: TRBV10-2
D gene: TRBD1
clone size: -
J gene: TRBJ1-1

CDR3 DNA: TGTGCCAGTAACCAACAGGGCGGAGGAAACACCATATATTTT
CDR3 protein: CASNQQGGGNTIYF
V gene: TRBV19
D gene: -
clone size: -
J gene: TRBJ1-3

CDR3 DNA: TGTGCCAGCAGCTTGGTTTACAGGCCAGATAGTGGCTACACCTTC
CDR3 protein: CASSLVYRPDSGYTF
V gene: TRBV5-6
D gene: -
clone size: -
J gene: TRBJ1-2

CDR3 DNA: TGTGCCAGCAGCCCGGGAGGGGATACGCAGTATTTT
CDR3 protein: CASSPGGDTQYF
V gene: TRBV3-1/TRBV3-2
D gene: TRBD2
clone size: -
J gene: TRBJ2-3

CDR3 DNA: TGTGCCACCAGCTCCCCTTCCTCAGGGCTCGGTGGAAACACCATATATTTT
CDR3 protein: CATSSPSSGLGGNTIYF
V gene: TRBV15
D gene: -
clone size: -
J gene: TRBJ1-3

CDR3 DNA: TGTGCCAGTAGTTCGACTAGCTCCTACAATGAGCAGTTCTTC
CDR3 protein: CASSSTSSYNEQFF
V gene: TRBV19
D gene: -
clone size: -
J gene: TRBJ2-1

CDR3 DNA: TGTGCCAGCAGTTTAATGGGGGGGGCTGGCGAGCAGTACTTC
CDR3 protein: CASSLMGGAGEQYF
V gene: TRBV28
D gene: -
clone size: many
J gene: TRBJ2-7

CDR3 DNA: TGTGCCAGCAGCAAAGAACAGGACACCTACGAGCAGTACTTC
CDR3 protein: CASSKEQDTYEQYF
V gene: TRBV21-1
D gene: -
clone size: -
J gene: TRBJ2-7

CDR3 DNA: TGTGCCACCCCCGAGGATAGCGGGAGTGGCGAGCAGTACTTC
CDR3 protein: CATPEDSGSGEQYF
V gene: TRBV24-1
D gene: TRBD2
clone size: -
J gene: TRBJ2-7

CDR3 DNA: TGTGCCAGCAGCACGGGACAAATAGCGGGAGGGCGTGATACGCAGTATTTT
CDR3 protein: CASSTGQIAGGRDTQYF
V gene: TRBV9
D gene: TRBD2
clone size: -
J gene: TRBJ2-3

CDR3 DNA: TGTGCCAGCAGCAAAGCACCAACTCGGGACAGGAAGTTGGAGACCCAGTACTTC
CDR3 protein: CASSKAPTRDRKLETQYF
V gene: TRBV21-1
D gene: -
clone size: -
J gene: TRBJ2-5

CDR3 DNA: TGTGCCAGTACTCTTAGACAGGGAATGTCCGGGGAGCTGTTTTTT
CDR3 protein: CASTLRQGMSGELFF
V gene: TRBV19
D gene: TRBD1
clone size: -
J gene: TRBJ2-2

CDR3 DNA: TGCAGTGCTAGTCAGACTAGCGTCGAGCAGTACTTC
CDR3 protein: CSASQTSVEQYF
V gene: TRBV20-1
D gene: TRBD2
clone size: few
J gene: TRBJ2-7

CDR3 DNA: TGTGCCAGTAGTATACCAGGGGGCGATCAGCCCCAGCATTTT
CDR3 protein: CASSIPGGDQPQHF
V gene: TRBV19
D gene: TRBD1
clone size: -
J gene: TRBJ1-5

CDR3 DNA: TGTGCCAGCAGTCCCACAGGGGGCAAGAACAATGAGCAGTTCTTC
CDR3 protein: CASSPTGGKNNEQFF
V gene: TRBV6-6
D gene: TRBD1
clone size: -
J gene: TRBJ2-1

CDR3 DNA: TGTGCCAGCAGTTTCGCCTACGCGGGAGGGTACGCAGATACGCAGTATTTT
CDR3 protein: CASSFAYAGGYADTQYF
V gene: TRBV27
D gene: TRBD2
clone size: once
J gene: TRBJ2-3